The 9 T cell receptor beta chains given below trace back to one sample, sequenced in a study of shared clonotypes between healthy human individuals (TCRdb year 2020). Libraries came from the immunoSEQ multiplex PCR assay. TCRdb mirrors the immuneACCESS table, restricted to in-frame sequences. Some clones are absent from its copies; in checked studies, under half trace to an unresolved V gene, and the reason for the others is unknown. Within this sample are some 1,600,000 clones, with nearly 99% of them counted one time only. Together, the top ten hold roughly 0.4% of the sample. The sample consisted of naive CD4+ T cells sorted from blood. Taken with the paper, the label for cell subset or site translates to: CD45RA+ positively selected. The receptors derive from a man aged 25 to 40 in good health.

The rearrangement links TRBV5-6 to TRBJ2-1; 7 nucleotides align to TRBD2. This CDR3 spans 13 amino acids. The trim removed 4 bases at V and 5 bases at J, leaving 3 bases unmatched. CDR1 is SGHDT, CDR2 YYEEEE, per germline. The CDR3 reads CASSKGLNNEQFF. In DNA form, the CDR3 reads TGTGCCAGCAGCAAGGGACTAAACAATGAGCAGTTCTTC.

This chain connects TRBV28 to TRBJ2-7; D is ambiguous. CDR3 length equals 14 residues. Germline V gene sequence: CDR1 MDHEN, CDR2 SYDVKM. The ends were cut back, 3 bases at V and 4 bases at J, with 13 bases in the middle. The CDR3 sequence: CASSFTRALYEQYF. DNA of the CDR3: TGTGCCAGCAGTTTTACCCGGGCCCTATACGAGCAGTACTTC.

The chain uses TRBV19 and TRBJ1-3; D gene ambiguous. V was pared by 5 bases and J by 2 bases, with 13 bases between. CDR1 and CDR2 (germline): LNHDA, SQIVND (reference sequence). This CDR3 has 15 amino acids. CDR3: CASSEGPNPGNTIYF. CDR3 coding DNA: TGTGCCAGTAGTGAAGGACCCAACCCTGGAAACACCATATATTTT.

The rearrangement joins TRBV28 to TRBJ1-4; 8 bases line up with TRBD1. CDR1 is MDHEN, CDR2 SYDVKM, per germline. This CDR3 is built from 16 residues. Trimming took 7 bases from V and 3 from J; bases not matched to a gene: 10. The CDR3 reads CASMGRGRSANEKLFF. Here the CDR3 DNA reads TGTGCCAGCATGGGCAGGGGGCGATCGGCTAATGAAAAACTGTTTTTT. Based on the CDR3 plus reference TRBV28 and TRBJ1-4, the full variable domain is DVKVTQSSRYLVKRTGEKVFLECVQDMDHENMFWYRQDPGLGLRLIYFSYDVKMKEKGDIPEGYSVSREKKERFSLILESASTNQTSMYLCASMGRGRSANEKLFFGSGTQLSVL.

The table lists this clone with many counts. The chain has TRBV18 and TRBJ1-4; no reliable D call. From germline, CDR1 is KGHSH and CDR2 LQKENI. V was cut by 3 bases and J by 6 bases, with 11 bases left in between. There are 14 residues in the CDR3. The CDR3 nucleotides are TGTGCCAGCTCACCTGGGCCACGCGATGAAAAACTGTTTTTT. Protein: CASSPGPRDEKLFF.

The chain recombines TRBV7-9 with TRBJ1-1, with D unresolved. The V gene lost 4 bases and the J gene lost 4 bases, with 13 bases spanning the gap. CDR3 size: 14 residues. Germline assignment: CDR1 SEHNR and CDR2 FQNEAQ (reference sequence). The DNA for the CDR3 is TGTGCCAGCAGCTCGGCGACACGGAGCACTGAAGCTTTCTTT. Amino acids: CASSSATRSTEAFF.

The chain employs TRBV7-2 and TRBJ2-5, with 8 bases identical to TRBD2. Unmatched junction bases numbered 16, after V lost 10 bases and J lost 9 bases. The CDR3 loop spans 14 amino acids. The germline V gene encodes CDR1 SGHTA and CDR2 FQGNSA. CDR3 loop: CATKQRGLVASQYF. DNA for the CDR3: TGTGCCACCAAGCAGCGGGGGCTAGTTGCGTCCCAGTACTTC.

The rearrangement links TRBV9 to TRBJ2-1; TRBD2 matches 7 bases. The CDR3 loop spans 15 amino acids. The germline CDR1 and CDR2 sequences are SGDLS and YYNGEE. V lost 4 bases, J lost 1 base, and 5 bases stayed unmatched. The CDR3 loop is CASSKLASSYNEQFF. Here the CDR3 DNA reads TGTGCCAGCAGCAAACTAGCGAGTTCCTACAATGAGCAGTTCTTC.

The CDR3 region has the DNA TGTGCCAGCAGCTTGGTGTCGGCGGGACCTCGAGATACGCAGTATTTT. Encoded protein: CASSLVSAGPRDTQYF. The V call is TRBV5-4, the J call TRBJ2-3; D perhaps matches TRBD2 (6 bases). The length of the CDR3 is 16 residues. Germline V gene lookup returns CDR1 SGHNT and CDR2 YYREEE (reference sequence). V was shortened by 0 bases and J by 5 bases, with 16 bases between the two germline ends. The full variable domain, its missing parts supplied by reference TRBV5-4 and TRBJ2-3, is ETGVTQSPTHLIKTRGQQVTLRCSSQSGHNTVSWYQQALGQGPQFIFQYYREEENGRGNFPPRFSGLQFPNYSSELNVNALELDDSALYLCASSLVSAGPRDTQYFGPGTRLTVL.